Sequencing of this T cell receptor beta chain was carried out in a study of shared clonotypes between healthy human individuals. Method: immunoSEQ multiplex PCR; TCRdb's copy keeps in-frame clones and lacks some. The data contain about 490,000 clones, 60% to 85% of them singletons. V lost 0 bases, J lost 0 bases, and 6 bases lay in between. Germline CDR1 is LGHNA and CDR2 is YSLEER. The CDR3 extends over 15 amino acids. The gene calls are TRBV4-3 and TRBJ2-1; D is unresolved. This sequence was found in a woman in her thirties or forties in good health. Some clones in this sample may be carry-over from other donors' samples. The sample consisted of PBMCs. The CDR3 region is CASSQEASSYNEQFF. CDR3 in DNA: TGCGCCAGCAGCCAAGAAGCCTCCTCCTACAATGAGCAGTTCTTC.